This TCR beta chain stems from a study of cytomegalovirus exposure and HLA in healthy donors. Amplification used 60 Vbeta primers and 13 Jbeta primers. Measured with immunoSEQ multiplex PCR; TCRdb has only the in-frame clones, and not every one. The sample includes approximately 140,000 clones, about three quarters seen only once; the top ten take approximately 1.3%. Concerning this clone itself: The antigen is undetermined.

The CDR3 sequence is 15 residues long. Germline loops: CDR1 SGHAT, CDR2 FQNNGV. After removal of 1 base from V and 5 bases from J, the junction contained 4 bases not matched to a gene. Findings of the study overall: Later on, a genetic analysis was performed. It linked a missense variant in DCLRE1C with V- and J-gene trimming of TCR beta. Donors belonging to an Asian-associated ancestry cluster reportedly showed fewer N-insertions in productive TCRs than the approximately 700-donor mean, according to what a later analysis found.

This clonotype originated in a male donor in good health and CMV-seropositive. Sequences were obtained from PBMCs. This sequence joins TRBV11-2 and TRBJ1-5; 8 bases are shared with TRBD1. The chain's CDR3 is CASSLGTGRDQPQHF. The DNA of the CDR3 is TGTGCCAGCAGCTTAGGGACAGGGCGCGATCAGCCCCAGCATTTT.